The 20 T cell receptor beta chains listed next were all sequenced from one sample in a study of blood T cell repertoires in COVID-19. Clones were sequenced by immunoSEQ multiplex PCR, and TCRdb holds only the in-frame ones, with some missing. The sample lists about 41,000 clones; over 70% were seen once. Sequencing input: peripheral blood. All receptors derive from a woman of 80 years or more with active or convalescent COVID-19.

DNA of the CDR3: TGTGCCAGCACTAGACTAGCGGTCTACAATGAGCAGTTCTTC. Translation gives CASTRLAVYNEQFF. The rearrangement uses TRBV2 and TRBJ2-1; 9 bases align to TRBD2. CDR1 and CDR2 (germline): SNHLY, FYNNEI. V was clipped by 7 bases and J by 3 bases; unmatched bases: 4. There are 14 residues in the CDR3.

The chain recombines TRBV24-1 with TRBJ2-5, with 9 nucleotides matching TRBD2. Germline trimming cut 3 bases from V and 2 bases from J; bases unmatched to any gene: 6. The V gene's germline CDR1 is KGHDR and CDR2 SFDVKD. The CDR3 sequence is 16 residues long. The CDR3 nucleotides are TGTGCCACCAGTGATCCCGGGACTAGCTGGCAAGAGACCCAGTACTTC. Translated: CATSDPGTSWQETQYF.

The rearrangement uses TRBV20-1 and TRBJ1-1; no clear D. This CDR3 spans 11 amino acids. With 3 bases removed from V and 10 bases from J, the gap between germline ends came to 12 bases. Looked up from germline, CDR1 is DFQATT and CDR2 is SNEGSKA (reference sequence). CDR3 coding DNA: TGCAGTGCTAGCCAGGCCACCGGAGCTTTCTTT. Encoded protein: CSASQATGAFF.

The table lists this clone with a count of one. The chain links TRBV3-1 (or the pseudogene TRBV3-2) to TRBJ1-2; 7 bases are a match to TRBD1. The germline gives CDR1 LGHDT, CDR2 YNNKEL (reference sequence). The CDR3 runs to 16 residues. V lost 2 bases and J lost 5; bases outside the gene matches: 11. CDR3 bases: TGTGCCAGCAGCCAACACGAGACAGGGAAGATTTATGGCTACACCTTC. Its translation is CASSQHETGKIYGYTF.

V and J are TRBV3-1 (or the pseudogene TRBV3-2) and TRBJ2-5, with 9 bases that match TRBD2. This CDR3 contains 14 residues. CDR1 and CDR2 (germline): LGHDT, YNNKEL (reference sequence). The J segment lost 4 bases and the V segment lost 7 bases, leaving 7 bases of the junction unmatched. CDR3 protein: CASTRAGGAETQYF. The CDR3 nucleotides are TGTGCCAGCACTCGAGCGGGAGGAGCAGAGACCCAGTACTTC.

CDR3 nucleotides: TGCGCCAGCAGCCAGGGACAGGGCTACTCCTATGGCTACACCTTC. Translation gives CASSQGQGYSYGYTF. V is TRBV4-1 and J is TRBJ1-2; 9 bases fit TRBD1. The CDR3 is made up of 15 amino acids. Per germline, CDR1 MGHRA and CDR2 YSYEKL. The junction had 6 bases not matched to a gene; V was cut back by 3 bases and J by 4 bases.

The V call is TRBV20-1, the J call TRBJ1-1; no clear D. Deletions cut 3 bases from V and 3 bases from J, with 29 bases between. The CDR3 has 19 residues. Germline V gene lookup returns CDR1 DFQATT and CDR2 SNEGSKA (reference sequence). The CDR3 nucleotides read TGCAGTGCTAGTCCGGATCCTGAGGAGCGTGTTTTATTGGACACTGAAGCTTTCTTT. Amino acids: CSASPDPEERVLLDTEAFF.

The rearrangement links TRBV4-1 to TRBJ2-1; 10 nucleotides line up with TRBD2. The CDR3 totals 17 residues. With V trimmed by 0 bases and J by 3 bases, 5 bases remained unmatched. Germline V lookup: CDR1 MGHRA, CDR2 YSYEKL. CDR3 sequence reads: CASSQDTSGMNYNEQFF. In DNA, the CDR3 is TGCGCCAGCAGCCAAGATACTAGCGGGATGAACTACAATGAGCAGTTCTTC.

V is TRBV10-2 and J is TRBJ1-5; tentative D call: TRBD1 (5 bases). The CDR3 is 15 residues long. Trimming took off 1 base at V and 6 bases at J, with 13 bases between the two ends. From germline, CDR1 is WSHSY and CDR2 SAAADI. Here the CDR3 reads CASSEWAGLSQPQHF. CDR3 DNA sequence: TGCGCCAGCAGTGAGTGGGCAGGGTTGTCTCAGCCCCAGCATTTT.

CDR3 bases: TGTGCCAGTAGTATTATGCCAGGGGGAGCCTACGAGCAGTACTTC. It specifies CASSIMPGGAYEQYF. The J gene is TRBJ2-7, the V gene TRBV19, with 7 bases lining up with TRBD1. The CDR3 is 15 amino acids. Per the germline V gene, CDR1 is LNHDA and CDR2 is SQIVND (reference sequence). V was pared by 3 bases and J by 2 bases, with 7 bases of the junction left unmatched. The full variable domain, in which reference TRBV19 and TRBJ2-7 provide the parts outside the CDR3, is DGGITQSPKYLFRKEGQNVTLSCEQNLNHDAMYWYRQDPGQGLRLIYYSQIVNDFQKGDIAEGYSVSREKKESFPLTVTSAQKNPTAFYLCASSIMPGGAYEQYFGPGTRLTVT.

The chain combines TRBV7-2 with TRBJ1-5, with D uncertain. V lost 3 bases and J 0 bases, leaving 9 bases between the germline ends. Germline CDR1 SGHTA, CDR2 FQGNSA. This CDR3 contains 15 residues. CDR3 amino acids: CASSFYEGSNQPQHF. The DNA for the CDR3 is TGTGCCAGCAGCTTCTACGAGGGTAGCAATCAGCCCCAGCATTTT.

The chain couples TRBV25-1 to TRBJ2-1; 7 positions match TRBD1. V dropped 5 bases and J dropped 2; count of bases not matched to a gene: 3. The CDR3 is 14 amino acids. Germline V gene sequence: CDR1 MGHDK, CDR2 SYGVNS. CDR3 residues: CASSLGTAYNEQFF. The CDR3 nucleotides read TGTGCCAGCAGTTTAGGGACAGCCTACAATGAGCAGTTCTTC.

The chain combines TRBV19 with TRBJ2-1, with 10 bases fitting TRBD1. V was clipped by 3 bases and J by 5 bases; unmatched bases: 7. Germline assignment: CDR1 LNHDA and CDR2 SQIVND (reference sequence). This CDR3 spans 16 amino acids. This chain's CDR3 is CASSILLGTGDNEQFF. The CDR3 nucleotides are TGTGCCAGTAGTATCCTCCTCGGGACAGGGGACAATGAGCAGTTCTTC.

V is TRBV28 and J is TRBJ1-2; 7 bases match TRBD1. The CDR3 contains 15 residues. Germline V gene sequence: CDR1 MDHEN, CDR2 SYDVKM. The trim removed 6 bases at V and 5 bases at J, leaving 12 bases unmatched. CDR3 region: CASSEQGSRGYGYTF. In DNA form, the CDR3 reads TGTGCCAGCAGCGAACAGGGCAGCAGGGGGTATGGCTACACCTTC.

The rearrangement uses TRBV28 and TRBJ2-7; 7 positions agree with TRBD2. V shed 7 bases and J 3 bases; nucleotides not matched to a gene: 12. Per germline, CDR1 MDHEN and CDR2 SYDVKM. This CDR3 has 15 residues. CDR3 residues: CASTFRGSLDYEQYF. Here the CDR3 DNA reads TGTGCCAGCACTTTTCGCGGGAGTCTCGACTACGAGCAGTACTTC.

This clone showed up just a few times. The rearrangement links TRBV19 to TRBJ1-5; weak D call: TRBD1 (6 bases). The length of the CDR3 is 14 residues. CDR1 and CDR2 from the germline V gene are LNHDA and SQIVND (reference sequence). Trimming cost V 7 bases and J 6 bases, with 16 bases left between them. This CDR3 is CASTTDRAGQPQHF. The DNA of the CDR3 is TGTGCCAGTACTACGGACAGAGCCGGTCAGCCCCAGCATTTT.

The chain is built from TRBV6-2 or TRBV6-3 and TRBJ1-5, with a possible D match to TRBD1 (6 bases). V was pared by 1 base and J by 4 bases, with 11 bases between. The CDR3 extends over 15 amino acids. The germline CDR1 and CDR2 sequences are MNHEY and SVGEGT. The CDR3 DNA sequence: TGTGCCAGCAGTTACTTAGGTCAGGGGAATCAGCCCCAGCATTTT. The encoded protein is CASSYLGQGNQPQHF.

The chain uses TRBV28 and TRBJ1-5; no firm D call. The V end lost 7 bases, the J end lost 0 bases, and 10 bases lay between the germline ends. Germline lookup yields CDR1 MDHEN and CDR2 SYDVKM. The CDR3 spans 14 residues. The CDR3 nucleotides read TGTGCCAGCATGGTAGTATATAGCAATCAGCCCCAGCATTTT. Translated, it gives CASMVVYSNQPQHF.

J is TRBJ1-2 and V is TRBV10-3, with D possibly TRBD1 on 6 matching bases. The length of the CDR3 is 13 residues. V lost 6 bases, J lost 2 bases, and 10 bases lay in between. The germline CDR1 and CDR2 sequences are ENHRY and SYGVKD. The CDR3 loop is CAISPDRNYGYTF. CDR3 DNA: TGTGCCATCAGCCCCGACAGGAACTATGGCTACACCTTC.

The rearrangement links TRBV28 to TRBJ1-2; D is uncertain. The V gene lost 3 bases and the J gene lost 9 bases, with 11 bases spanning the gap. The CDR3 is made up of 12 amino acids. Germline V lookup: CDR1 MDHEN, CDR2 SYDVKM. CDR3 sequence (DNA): TGTGCCAGCAGTTTCAGGAGGGTGAGCTACACCTTC. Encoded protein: CASSFRRVSYTF.